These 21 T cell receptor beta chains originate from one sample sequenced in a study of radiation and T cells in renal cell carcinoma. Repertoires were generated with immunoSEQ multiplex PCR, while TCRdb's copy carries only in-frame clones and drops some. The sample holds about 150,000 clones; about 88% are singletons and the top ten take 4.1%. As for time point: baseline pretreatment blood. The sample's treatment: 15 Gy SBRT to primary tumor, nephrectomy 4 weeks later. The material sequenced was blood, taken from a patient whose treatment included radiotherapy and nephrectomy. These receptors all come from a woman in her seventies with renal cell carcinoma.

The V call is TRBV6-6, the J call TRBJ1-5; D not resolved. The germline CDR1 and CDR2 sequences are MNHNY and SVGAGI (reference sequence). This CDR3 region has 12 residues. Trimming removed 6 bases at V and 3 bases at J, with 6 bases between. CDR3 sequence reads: CASSWDNQPQHF. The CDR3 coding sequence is TGTGCCAGCAGCTGGGACAATCAGCCCCAGCATTTT.

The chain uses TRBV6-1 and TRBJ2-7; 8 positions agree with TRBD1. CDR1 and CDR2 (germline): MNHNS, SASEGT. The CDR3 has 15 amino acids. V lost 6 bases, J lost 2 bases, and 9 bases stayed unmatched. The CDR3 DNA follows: TGTGCCAGCAGGAAAGGGACAGGCGAAGCCTACGAGCAGTACTTC. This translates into CASRKGTGEAYEQYF.

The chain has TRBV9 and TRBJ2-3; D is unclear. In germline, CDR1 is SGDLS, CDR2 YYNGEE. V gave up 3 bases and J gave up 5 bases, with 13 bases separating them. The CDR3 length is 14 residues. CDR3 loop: CASSEALTRDTQYF. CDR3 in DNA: TGTGCCAGCAGCGAAGCCCTGACAAGAGATACGCAGTATTTT. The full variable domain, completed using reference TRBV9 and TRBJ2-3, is DSGVTQTPKHLITATGQRVTLRCSPRSGDLSVYWYQQSLDQGLQFLIQYYNGEERAKGNILERFSAQQFPDLHSELNLSSLELGDSALYFCASSEALTRDTQYFGPGTRLTVL.

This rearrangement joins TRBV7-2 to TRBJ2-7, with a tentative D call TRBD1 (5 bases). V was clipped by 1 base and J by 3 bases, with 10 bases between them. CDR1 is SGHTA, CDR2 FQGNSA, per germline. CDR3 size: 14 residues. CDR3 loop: CASSLVQGYYEQYF. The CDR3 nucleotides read TGTGCCAGCAGCTTAGTGCAGGGCTACTACGAGCAGTACTTC.

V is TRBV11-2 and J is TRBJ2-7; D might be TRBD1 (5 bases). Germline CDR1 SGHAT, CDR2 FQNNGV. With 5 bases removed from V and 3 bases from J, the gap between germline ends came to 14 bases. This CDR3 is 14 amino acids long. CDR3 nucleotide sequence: TGTGCCAGCAGCGCCGGACAACGACTCTACGAGCAGTACTTC. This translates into CASSAGQRLYEQYF.

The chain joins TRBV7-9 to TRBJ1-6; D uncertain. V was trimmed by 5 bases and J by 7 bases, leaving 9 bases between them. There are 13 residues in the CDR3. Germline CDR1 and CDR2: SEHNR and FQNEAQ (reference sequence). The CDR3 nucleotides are TGTGCCAGCAGCCAAAGCAAAAATTCACCCCTCCACTTT. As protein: CASSQSKNSPLHF.

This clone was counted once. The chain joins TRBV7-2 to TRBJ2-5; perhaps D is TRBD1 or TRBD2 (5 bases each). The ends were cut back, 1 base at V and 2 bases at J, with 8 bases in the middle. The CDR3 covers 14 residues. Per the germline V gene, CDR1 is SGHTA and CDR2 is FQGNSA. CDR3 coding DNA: TGTGCCAGCAGCTTAGGAGGGGTTCAAGAGACCCAGTACTTC. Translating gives CASSLGGVQETQYF.

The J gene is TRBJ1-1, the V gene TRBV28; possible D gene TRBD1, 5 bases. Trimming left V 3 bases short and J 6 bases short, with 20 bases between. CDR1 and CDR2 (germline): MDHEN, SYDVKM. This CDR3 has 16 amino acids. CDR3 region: CASSFVPGLLTPEAFF. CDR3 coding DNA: TGTGCCAGCAGTTTCGTCCCGGGGCTATTAACGCCTGAAGCTTTCTTT.

This CDR3 is CASSLGGQVHQPQHF. As DNA, the CDR3 is TGTGCCAGCAGCTTAGGAGGACAGGTCCATCAGCCCCAGCATTTT. The chain joins TRBV13 to TRBJ1-5, with 7 bases identical to TRBD1. Germline CDR1 PRHDT, CDR2 FYEKMQ (reference sequence). The CDR3 has 15 amino acids. V dropped 0 bases and J dropped 5; count of bases not matched to a gene: 4. Based on the CDR3 plus reference TRBV13 and TRBJ1-5, the full variable domain is AAGVIQSPRHLIKEKRETATLKCYPIPRHDTVYWYQQGPGQDPQFLISFYEKMQSDKGSIPDRFSAQQFSDYHSELNMSSLELGDSALYFCASSLGGQVHQPQHFGDGTRLSIL.

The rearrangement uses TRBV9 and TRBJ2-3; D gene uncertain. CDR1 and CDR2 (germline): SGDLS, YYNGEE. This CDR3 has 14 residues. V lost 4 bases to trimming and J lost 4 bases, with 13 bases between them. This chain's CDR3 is CASSPSPYADTQYF. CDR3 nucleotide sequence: TGTGCCAGCAGCCCCTCTCCGTACGCAGATACGCAGTATTTT.

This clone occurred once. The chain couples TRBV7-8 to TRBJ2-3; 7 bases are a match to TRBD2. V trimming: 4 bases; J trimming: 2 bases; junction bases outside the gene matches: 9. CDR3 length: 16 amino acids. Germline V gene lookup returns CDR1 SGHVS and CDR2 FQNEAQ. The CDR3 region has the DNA TGTGCCAGCAGCTCTCCGGGGCGGGGGTCCACAGATACGCAGTATTTT. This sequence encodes CASSSPGRGSTDTQYF.

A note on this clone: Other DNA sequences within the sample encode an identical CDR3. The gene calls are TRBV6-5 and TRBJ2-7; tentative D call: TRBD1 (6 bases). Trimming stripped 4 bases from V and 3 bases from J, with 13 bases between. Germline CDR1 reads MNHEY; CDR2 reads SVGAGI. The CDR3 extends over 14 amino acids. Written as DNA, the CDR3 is TGTGCCAGCAGTTTGAAGGCAGGGGTCTACGAGCAGTACTTC. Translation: CASSLKAGVYEQYF.

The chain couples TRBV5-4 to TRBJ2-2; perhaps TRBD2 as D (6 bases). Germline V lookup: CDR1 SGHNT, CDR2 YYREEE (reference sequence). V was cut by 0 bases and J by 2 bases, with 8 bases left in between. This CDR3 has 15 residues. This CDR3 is CASSLAGVNTGELFF. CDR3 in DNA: TGTGCCAGCAGCTTGGCGGGGGTTAACACCGGGGAGCTGTTTTTT.

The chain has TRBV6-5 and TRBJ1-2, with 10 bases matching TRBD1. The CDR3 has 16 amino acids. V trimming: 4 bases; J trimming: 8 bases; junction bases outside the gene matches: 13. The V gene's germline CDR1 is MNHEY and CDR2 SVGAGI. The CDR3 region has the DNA TGTGCCAGCAGTTGGAAAACCCCGACAGGGGGCCAAGGCTACACCTTC. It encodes CASSWKTPTGGQGYTF.

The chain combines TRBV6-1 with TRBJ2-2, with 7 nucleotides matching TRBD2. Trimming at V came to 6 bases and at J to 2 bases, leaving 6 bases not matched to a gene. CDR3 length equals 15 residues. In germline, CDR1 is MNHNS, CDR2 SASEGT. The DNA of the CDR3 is TGTGCCAGCAGGGCGAGCGGGACTAACACCGGGGAGCTGTTTTTT. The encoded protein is CASRASGTNTGELFF.

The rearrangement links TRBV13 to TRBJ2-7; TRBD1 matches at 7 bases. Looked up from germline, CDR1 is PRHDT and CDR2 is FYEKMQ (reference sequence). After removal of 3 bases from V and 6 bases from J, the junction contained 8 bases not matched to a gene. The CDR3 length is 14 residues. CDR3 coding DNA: TGTGCCAGCAGCTTTACAGGGGAGAGCCCCGAGCAGTACTTC. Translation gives CASSFTGESPEQYF.

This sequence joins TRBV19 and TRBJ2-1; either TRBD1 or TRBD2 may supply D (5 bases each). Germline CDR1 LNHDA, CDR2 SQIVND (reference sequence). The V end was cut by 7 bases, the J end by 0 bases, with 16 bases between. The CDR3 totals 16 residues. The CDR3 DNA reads TGTGCCAGTAAGGTTACGGGACGCAGCTCCTACAATGAGCAGTTCTTC. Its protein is CASKVTGRSSYNEQFF. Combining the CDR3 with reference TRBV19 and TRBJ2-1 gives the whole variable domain DGGITQSPKYLFRKEGQNVTLSCEQNLNHDAMYWYRQDPGQGLRLIYYSQIVNDFQKGDIAEGYSVSREKKESFPLTVTSAQKNPTAFYLCASKVTGRSSYNEQFFGPGTRLTVL.

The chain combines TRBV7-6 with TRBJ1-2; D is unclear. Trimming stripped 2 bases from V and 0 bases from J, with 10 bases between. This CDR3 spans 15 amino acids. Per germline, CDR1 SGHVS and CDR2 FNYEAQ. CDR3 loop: CASSLRAASNYGYTF. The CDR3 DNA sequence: TGTGCCAGCAGCTTACGGGCGGCCTCTAACTATGGCTACACCTTC. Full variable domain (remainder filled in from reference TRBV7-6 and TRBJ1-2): GAGVSQSPRYKVTKRGQDVALRCDPISGHVSLYWYRQALGQGPEFLTYFNYEAQQDKSGLPNDRFSAERPEGSISTLTIQRTEQRDSAMYRCASSLRAASNYGYTFGSGTRLTVV.

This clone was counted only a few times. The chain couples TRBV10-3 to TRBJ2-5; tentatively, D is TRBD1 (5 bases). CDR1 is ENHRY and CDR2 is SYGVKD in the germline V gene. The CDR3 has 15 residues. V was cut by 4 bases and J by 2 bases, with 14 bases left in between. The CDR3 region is CAISATTGLQETQYF. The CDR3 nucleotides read TGTGCCATCAGTGCTACCACAGGATTACAAGAGACCCAGTACTTC.

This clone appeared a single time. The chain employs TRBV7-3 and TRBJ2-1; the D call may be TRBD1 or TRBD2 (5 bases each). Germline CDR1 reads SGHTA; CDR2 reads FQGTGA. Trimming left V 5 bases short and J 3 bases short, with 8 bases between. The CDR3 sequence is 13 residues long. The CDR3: CASSGDHYNEQFF. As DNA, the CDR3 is TGTGCCAGCAGCGGGGACCACTACAATGAGCAGTTCTTC. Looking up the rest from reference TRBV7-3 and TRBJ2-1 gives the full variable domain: GAGVSQTPSNKVTEKGKYVELRCDPISGHTALYWYRQSLGQGPEFLIYFQGTGAADDSGLPNDRFFAVRPEGSVSTLKIQRTERGDSAVYLCASSGDHYNEQFFGPGTRLTVL.

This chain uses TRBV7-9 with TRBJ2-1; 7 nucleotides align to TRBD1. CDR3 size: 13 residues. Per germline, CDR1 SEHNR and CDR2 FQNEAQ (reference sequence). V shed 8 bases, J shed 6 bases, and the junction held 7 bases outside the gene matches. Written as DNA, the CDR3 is TGTGCCAGCGACAGGGAACGGGGCAATGAGCAGTTCTTC. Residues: CASDRERGNEQFF.